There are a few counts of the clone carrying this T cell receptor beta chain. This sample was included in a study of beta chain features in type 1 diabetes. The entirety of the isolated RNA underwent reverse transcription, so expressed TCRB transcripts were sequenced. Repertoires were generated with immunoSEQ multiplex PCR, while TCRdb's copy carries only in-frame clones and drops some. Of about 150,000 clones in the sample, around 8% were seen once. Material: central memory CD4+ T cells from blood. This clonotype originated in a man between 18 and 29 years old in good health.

CDR3 in amino acids: CASSRPGDHNEQFF. DNA of the CDR3: TGTGCCAGCAGCCGCCCAGGGGATCACAATGAGCAGTTCTTC. This chain uses TRBV5-4 with TRBJ2-1, with D possibly being TRBD1 (6 bases). V lost 4 bases and J 5 bases, leaving 13 bases between the germline ends. This CDR3 has 14 amino acids. Per the germline V gene, CDR1 is SGHNT and CDR2 is YYREEE (reference sequence).